This T cell receptor (beta chain) was identified during a study of T-cell reconstitution after alpha-beta-depleted transplantation in children. Findings and caveats of the study: T cells produced anew were the main source of T-cell counts and diversity one year after transplant.

There are many counts of this clonotype. The target antigen is unknown. This sample's TCRbeta library carried unique molecular identifier barcodes. Each CDR3 protein gets one entry after TCRdb re-called the PCR reads with MiXCR. The repertoire holds 200,000 to 250,000 distinct CDR3 sequences, with just under 8.5% as singletons. The starting material was PBMCs, mostly from graft donor cells, obtained 180 days after TCRalphabeta/CD19-depleted stem cell transplant. The TCR originated in a male patient younger than 18 who had a stem cell transplant for acute lymphoblastic leukemia, so the T cells may come from the graft donor.

Written as DNA, the CDR3 is TGCAGCGCCTTGGACAGGGACCTGGGAACTGAAGCTTTCTTT. Translation: CSALDRDLGTEAFF. The V call is TRBV29-1, the J call TRBJ1-1; 8 nucleotides line up with TRBD1. The junction had 12 bases not matched to a gene; V was cut back by 7 bases and J by 5 bases. The germline CDR1 and CDR2 sequences are SQVTM and ANQGSEA. CDR3 length: 14 amino acids.